This T cell receptor (beta chain) was documented in a study of blood T cell repertoires in COVID-19. Across the study: Both acute and convalescent COVID-19 samples were obtained from the United States, Italy and Spain. T cells, B-cell-depleted T cells, or PBMCs provided the cDNA or gDNA that served as material.

Patients in Seattle were enrolled during active infection, then followed longitudinally. Germline CDR1 is MDHEN and CDR2 is SYDVKM. The V and J ends lost 6 bases and 4 bases respectively, with 15 bases between them. The CDR3 consists of 14 residues. Method: immunoSEQ multiplex PCR; TCRdb's copy keeps in-frame clones and lacks some. The sample includes around 180,000 clones, roughly 79% of them seen just once. The sample taken for sequencing was peripheral blood. The sequence was collected from an elderly woman with COVID-19, enrolled during active disease. V usage is TRBV28 and J usage is TRBJ1-2; D unresolved. CDR3 residues: CASSQRSSLYGYTF. DNA for the CDR3: TGTGCCAGCAGCCAACGGTCCTCACTCTATGGCTACACCTTC.